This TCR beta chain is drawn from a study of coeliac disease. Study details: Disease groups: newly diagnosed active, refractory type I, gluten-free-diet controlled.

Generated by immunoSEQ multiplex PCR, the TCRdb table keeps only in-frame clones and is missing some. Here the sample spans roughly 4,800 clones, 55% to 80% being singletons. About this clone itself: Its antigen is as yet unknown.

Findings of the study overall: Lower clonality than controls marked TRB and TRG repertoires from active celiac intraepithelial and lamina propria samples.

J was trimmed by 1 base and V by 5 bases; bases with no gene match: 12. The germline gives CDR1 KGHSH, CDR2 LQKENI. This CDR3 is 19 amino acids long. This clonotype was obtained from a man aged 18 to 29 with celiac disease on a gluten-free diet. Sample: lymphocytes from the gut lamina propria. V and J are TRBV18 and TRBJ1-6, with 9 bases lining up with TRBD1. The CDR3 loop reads CASSTTPGQGGSYNSPLHF. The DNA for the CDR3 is TGTGCCAGCTCAACTACTCCGGGACAGGGAGGTTCCTATAATTCACCCCTCCACTTT. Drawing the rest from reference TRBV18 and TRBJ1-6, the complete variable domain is NAGVMQNPRHLVRRRGQEARLRCSPMKGHSHVYWYRQLPEEGLKFMVYLQKENIIDESGMPKERFSAEFPKEGPSILRIQQVVRGDSAAYFCASSTTPGQGGSYNSPLHFGNGTRLTVT.